This is a list of T cell receptor beta chains from one sample in a study of blood T cell repertoires in COVID-19. This table comes from immunoSEQ multiplex PCR, and its TCRdb copy is limited to in-frame clones, with some not included. The sample lists about 300,000 clones, 85% to 90% occurring once. Sample: PBMCs or T cells enriched from blood (not recorded which). All receptors come from a man aged 25-45 years who had recovered from COVID-19. Each CDR3 is given with its conserved first and last residue. The D gene is left open where the match is weak. Rows may omit the clone size; those that give it use once, few, many or a size class.

d_call: TRBD2
clone_size: .
j_call: TRBJ2-7
v_call: TRBV2
cdr3_aa: CASSEGLAGGTYEQYF
cdr3_nt: TGTGCCAGCAGTGAAGGGCTAGCGGGGGGTACCTACGAGCAGTACTTC

d_call: .
clone_size: .
j_call: TRBJ1-2
v_call: TRBV5-6
cdr3_aa: CASSLYYGYTF
cdr3_nt: TGTGCCAGCAGCCTCTACTATGGCTACACCTTC

d_call: .
clone_size: .
j_call: TRBJ1-6
v_call: TRBV14
cdr3_aa: CASSQASALRGSPLHF
cdr3_nt: TGTGCCAGCAGCCAAGCTTCGGCCCTAAGGGGATCACCCCTCCACTTT

d_call: .
clone_size: .
j_call: TRBJ2-3
v_call: TRBV7-8
cdr3_aa: CASSLGGSVGTDTQYF
cdr3_nt: TGTGCCAGCAGCTTAGGGGGCAGCGTCGGCACAGATACGCAGTATTTT

d_call: TRBD1
clone_size: .
j_call: TRBJ1-1
v_call: TRBV5-6
cdr3_aa: CASSLVSTGGTEAFF
cdr3_nt: TGTGCCAGCAGCTTGGTTTCGACAGGGGGCACTGAAGCTTTCTTT

d_call: TRBD1
clone_size: .
j_call: TRBJ1-2
v_call: TRBV9
cdr3_aa: CASSVRQGANYGYTF
cdr3_nt: TGTGCCAGCAGCGTAAGACAGGGGGCGAACTATGGCTACACCTTC

d_call: .
clone_size: .
j_call: TRBJ1-4
v_call: TRBV7-2
cdr3_aa: CASSLGDRRGEKLFF
cdr3_nt: TGTGCCAGCAGCTTAGGGGACCGGCGGGGAGAAAAACTGTTTTTT

d_call: .
clone_size: .
j_call: TRBJ2-3
v_call: TRBV10-3
cdr3_aa: CAISGAGGTRSTDTQYF
cdr3_nt: TGTGCCATCAGTGGGGCCGGGGGAACCCGCTCCACAGATACGCAGTATTTT

d_call: .
clone_size: .
j_call: TRBJ1-2
v_call: TRBV10-3
cdr3_aa: CAISEAGTISHGYTF
cdr3_nt: TGTGCCATCAGTGAGGCCGGGACAATCTCTCATGGCTACACCTTC

d_call: TRBD2
clone_size: .
j_call: TRBJ2-5
v_call: TRBV18
cdr3_aa: CASSPLGGQETQYF
cdr3_nt: TGTGCCAGCTCTCCCCTGGGAGGGCAAGAGACCCAGTACTTC

d_call: TRBD1
clone_size: .
j_call: TRBJ2-7
v_call: TRBV5-1
cdr3_aa: CASSLQGESYEQYF
cdr3_nt: TGCGCCAGCAGCTTGCAGGGGGAATCCTACGAGCAGTACTTC

d_call: .
clone_size: .
j_call: TRBJ2-5
v_call: TRBV6-5
cdr3_aa: CASASLQETQYF
cdr3_nt: TGTGCCAGCGCTAGCCTGCAAGAGACCCAGTACTTC

d_call: .
clone_size: .
j_call: TRBJ1-2
v_call: TRBV11-2
cdr3_aa: CASSLGRAGYGYTF
cdr3_nt: TGTGCCAGCAGCTTAGGAAGGGCGGGCTATGGCTACACCTTC

d_call: .
clone_size: .
j_call: TRBJ2-7
v_call: TRBV11-2
cdr3_aa: CASSHPGRGSYEQYF
cdr3_nt: TGTGCCAGCAGCCATCCCGGACGGGGATCCTACGAGCAGTACTTC

d_call: .
clone_size: .
j_call: TRBJ1-2
v_call: TRBV7-9
cdr3_aa: CASSSVRYGYTF
cdr3_nt: TGTGCCAGCAGCTCGGTACGTTACGGCTACACCTTC

d_call: .
clone_size: .
j_call: TRBJ2-5
v_call: TRBV3-1/TRBV3-2
cdr3_aa: CASSARQMGETQYF
cdr3_nt: TGTGCCAGCAGCGCTCGACAGATGGGGGAGACCCAGTACTTC

d_call: .
clone_size: .
j_call: TRBJ2-5
v_call: TRBV19
cdr3_aa: CASSIAGGTETQYF
cdr3_nt: TGTGCCAGTAGTATAGCAGGGGGGACAGAGACCCAGTACTTC

d_call: .
clone_size: .
j_call: TRBJ2-1
v_call: TRBV7-6
cdr3_aa: CASEGNEQFF
cdr3_nt: TGTGCCAGCGAGGGCAATGAGCAGTTCTTC

d_call: TRBD1
clone_size: .
j_call: TRBJ2-7
v_call: TRBV6-5
cdr3_aa: CASSFDRGEQYF
cdr3_nt: TGTGCCAGCAGCTTCGACAGGGGCGAGCAGTACTTC

d_call: TRBD2
clone_size: once
j_call: TRBJ2-3
v_call: TRBV23-1
cdr3_aa: CASSLKREFRTDTQYF
cdr3_nt: TGCGCCAGCAGTCTCAAGCGGGAGTTTCGCACAGATACGCAGTATTTT

d_call: TRBD1
clone_size: .
j_call: TRBJ1-5
v_call: TRBV11-2
cdr3_aa: CASSLQGQTGQPQHF
cdr3_nt: TGTGCCAGCAGCTTACAGGGACAGACGGGGCAGCCCCAGCATTTT

d_call: .
clone_size: once
j_call: TRBJ1-5
v_call: TRBV24-1
cdr3_aa: CATSEAGSNQPQHF
cdr3_nt: TGTGCCACCAGTGAGGCAGGTAGCAATCAGCCCCAGCATTTT

d_call: TRBD2
clone_size: .
j_call: TRBJ2-7
v_call: TRBV28
cdr3_aa: CASSLGGGAFYEQYF
cdr3_nt: TGTGCCAGCAGTTTAGGCGGGGGGGCGTTTTACGAGCAGTACTTC

d_call: .
clone_size: .
j_call: TRBJ2-3
v_call: TRBV24-1
cdr3_aa: CATSPRGSTDTQYF
cdr3_nt: TGTGCCACCTCCCCCAGGGGAAGCACAGATACGCAGTATTTT